This paragraph covers one T cell receptor beta chain sequence. The CDR3 runs to 14 residues. Trimming took 6 bases from V and 6 from J, leaving 17 bases between them. The germline V gene encodes CDR1 LNHDA and CDR2 SQIVND (reference sequence). The data belong to a study of blood T cell repertoires in COVID-19. Study details: Researchers got acute and convalescent COVID-19 samples from the United States, Italy and Spain. PBMCs, B-cell-depleted T cells, or T cells provided the cDNA or gDNA that made up the material.

Source study methods: Estimation of nucleated cell counts was performed using reference gene primer amplification. Only in-frame clones appear in the TCRdb table, and some are missing; sequencing was by immunoSEQ multiplex PCR. V and J calls and clone size are copied from that table; D and trimming were computed from the DNA. Of about 120,000 clones in the sample, 70% to 90% were seen once. This chain uses TRBV19 with TRBJ1-2; possibly TRBD1 for D (6 bases). The receptor's source is a woman of 80 years or more with acute or convalescent COVID-19. What was sequenced was peripheral blood. The CDR3 reads CASRTITGINGYTF. The CDR3 nucleotides read TGTGCCAGTAGGACAATTACAGGGATAAATGGCTACACCTTC.